This T cell receptor (beta chain) was documented in a study of blood T cell repertoires in COVID-19. Study information: The study drew acute and convalescent COVID-19 samples from the United States, Italy and Spain. PBMCs, B-cell-depleted T cells, or T cells provided the cDNA or gDNA that made up the material.

The germline gives CDR1 SGHTA, CDR2 FQGTGA. V shed 2 bases, J shed 6 bases, and the junction held 6 bases outside the gene matches. The CDR3 is made up of 15 amino acids. It was during active infection that Seattle patients were enrolled and then longitudinally followed. Authors' methods: Quantification of nucleated cells was approximated via reference gene primer amplification. The method was immunoSEQ multiplex PCR; TCRdb's version includes in-frame clones alone and lacks a portion of them. V, J and clone size derive from that table, while D and trimming were established from the DNA sequence. The profile shows roughly 230,000 clones, less than 90% of them singletons.

The TCR originated in an elderly woman with COVID-19, enrolled during active disease. The chain combines TRBV7-3 with TRBJ2-3; TRBD2 matches at 9 bases. The sequencing sample was made of peripheral blood. The CDR3 reads CASSLGGGAVDTQYF. The CDR3 DNA reads as TGTGCCAGCAGCTTAGGCGGGGGGGCCGTCGATACGCAGTATTTT.